This T cell receptor beta chain came from a study of neurological immune-mediated disorders. Study conclusions and caveats: The repertoires of 18 of 34 multiple sclerosis patients fell into one related-CDR3 cluster (a possible signature) under phylogenetic grouping.

The CDR3 spans 14 residues. Trimming cost V 3 bases and J 0 bases, with 9 bases left between them. Synthesis of cDNA was accomplished via 5'RACE employing 10-nucleotide random UMIs. One entry per CDR3 protein results from TCRdb running MiXCR on the 5' RACE reads. The data contain tens of thousands of distinct CDR3 sequences, 3% to 3.5% of them singletons. This clonotype was seen ten or more times. What it binds is not known. The rearrangement uses TRBV12-3 or TRBV12-4 and TRBJ2-7; possibly TRBD2 for D (5 bases). This clonotype was sampled from a man aged 40-49 years with multiple sclerosis. What was sequenced was PBMCs. This chain's CDR3 is CASSFEGASYEQYF. DNA of the CDR3: TGTGCCAGCAGTTTTGAGGGAGCCTCCTACGAGCAGTACTTC.